These T cell receptor beta chains were read from a single sample in a study of shared clonotypes between healthy human individuals. Here immunoSEQ multiplex PCR was the method, and the copy in TCRdb shows in-frame clones only, minus some. The profile shows approximately 1.5 million clones, around 98% of them singletons. The sequencing input was naive CD4+ T cells sorted from blood. The receptor set was obtained from a man aged 30 to 39 in good health. The CDR3 runs from the conserved cysteine through the conserved F or W. D genes are given only for firm matches. Clone size, where shown, is once, few, many, or a class for clones that have expanded.

TRBV7-6	TRBJ1-1	TRBD1	once	TGTGCCAGCAGCTTATTCGACAGGGCTGAAGCTTTCTTT	CASSLFDRAEAFF
TRBV6-5	TRBJ1-1	-	-	TGTGCCAGCAGTCGGCGACAGCGCACTGAAGCTTTCTTT	CASSRRQRTEAFF
TRBV19	TRBJ2-7	-	-	TGTGCCAGTAGTCCCTTACAGGGAACCGAGCAGTACTTC	CASSPLQGTEQYF
TRBV7-6	TRBJ2-5	-	-	TGTGCCAGCAGCCCCCCCCAAGAGACCCAGTACTTC	CASSPPQETQYF
TRBV29-1	TRBJ2-4	-	-	TGCAGCGTTGGGACGGCAAAAAACATTCAGTACTTC	CSVGTAKNIQYF
TRBV18	TRBJ1-1	TRBD1	-	TGTGCCAGCTCACGGCAACAGGGGGGGGGCACTGAAGCTTTCTTT	CASSRQQGGGTEAFF
TRBV28	TRBJ2-7	-	-	TGTGCCAGCAGCTCCCCGGGACGGCCATCCTACGAGCAGTACTTC	CASSSPGRPSYEQYF
TRBV27	TRBJ1-1	TRBD1	-	TGTGCCAGCAGTATTCCAGGGACAGGGCGGGAAGCTTTCTTT	CASSIPGTGREAFF
TRBV7-2	TRBJ2-6	-	once	TGTGCCAGCAGCTTAGCAGCTCTGTTGTCGGGGGCCAACGTCCTGACTTTC	CASSLAALLSGANVLTF
TRBV7-2	TRBJ2-2	-	-	TGTGCCAGCAGCCCCCATCGGTGGGCAGCGAACACCGGGGAGCTGTTTTTT	CASSPHRWAANTGELFF
TRBV11-2	TRBJ1-4	-	-	TGTGCCAGCTCCAGACCGGGCTATAATGAAAAACTGTTTTTT	CASSRPGYNEKLFF
TRBV28	TRBJ2-3	TRBD1	-	TGTGCCAGCAGTCCGGTCGGGACAGGGATCACAGATACGCAGTATTTT	CASSPVGTGITDTQYF
TRBV29-1	TRBJ2-5	-	-	TGCAGCGGTCGTAGTGGAGAGACCCAGTACTTC	CSGRSGETQYF
TRBV27	TRBJ2-1	-	-	TGTGCCAGCAGTTCTTTTCCCAGCGAAAGGCGCAATGAGCAGTTCTTC	CASSSFPSERRNEQFF
TRBV6-5	TRBJ1-4	-	-	TGTGCCAGCAGTTACTCCCTATCGGGGAGAGCTGAAAAACTGTTTTTT	CASSYSLSGRAEKLFF
TRBV5-1	TRBJ2-3	-	-	TGCGCCAGCAGCTTAGGGACGTGGGGCACAGATACGCAGTATTTT	CASSLGTWGTDTQYF
TRBV5-4	TRBJ2-3	TRBD2	-	TGTGCCAGCCACCCAGTATTAGCGGGATATAGCACAGATACGCAGTATTTT	CASHPVLAGYSTDTQYF
TRBV2	TRBJ2-7	TRBD2	-	TGTGCCAGCAGGTCTAGCGGGAGCTCCTACGAGCAGTACTTC	CASRSSGSSYEQYF
TRBV10-1	TRBJ1-2	TRBD1	once	TGCGCCAGCAGTGCCGACAGGGGCGGCTACACCTTC	CASSADRGGYTF
TRBV28	TRBJ1-2	TRBD1	once	TGTGCCAGCAGTTTATCAGGGGGCGTCTTCTATGGCTACACCTTC	CASSLSGGVFYGYTF
TRBV19	TRBJ1-2	TRBD1	-	TGTGCCAGTAGCAAACCCCAGGGGGCGGTAGTGACGGGCTACACCTTC	CASSKPQGAVVTGYTF
TRBV7-9	TRBJ2-3	-	-	TGTGCCAGCAGCCCTGGAGAGTCTAGCACAGATACGCAGTATTTT	CASSPGESSTDTQYF
TRBV7-8	TRBJ2-2	-	-	TGTGCCAGCAGCTCCCGCCGCACCGGGGAGCTGTTTTTT	CASSSRRTGELFF
TRBV10-1	TRBJ2-3	TRBD1	-	TGCGCCAGGAACCGGGACAGGGGACGCACAGATACGCAGTATTTT	CARNRDRGRTDTQYF
TRBV28	TRBJ1-3	-	-	TGTGCCAGCACGGGACTGTCGAACACCATATATTTT	CASTGLSNTIYF
TRBV18	TRBJ1-2	-	-	TGTGCCAGCTCACCACCGACACACTCCTATGGCTACACCTTC	CASSPPTHSYGYTF
TRBV28	TRBJ2-5	-	-	TGTGCCAGCACTCCCCTTATTCCGGAGACCCAGTACTTC	CASTPLIPETQYF
TRBV28	TRBJ1-1	-	once	TGTGCCAGCATAGCGCCCACTGAAGCTTTCTTT	CASIAPTEAFF
TRBV14	TRBJ2-1	-	-	TGTGCCAGCGCCGCCTCTGGGGACCTCTACAATGAGCAGTTCTTC	CASAASGDLYNEQFF
TRBV5-1	TRBJ2-2	-	-	TGCGCCAGCAGCACGGGACTGGCGGTAGGAGCCGGGGAGCTGTTTTTT	CASSTGLAVGAGELFF
TRBV16	TRBJ2-7	TRBD2	-	TGTGCCAGCAGCCAACTTGGACTAGCGGGAGGGCCCGCGGTGGGTTACGAGCAGTACTTC	CASSQLGLAGGPAVGYEQYF
TRBV9	TRBJ2-1	-	-	TGTGCCAGCAGCGTAGATAGGACGGGAGTTACTGAGCAGTTCTTC	CASSVDRTGVTEQFF
TRBV6-5	TRBJ2-2	-	-	TGTGCCAGCAGTTACGGATTGAACACCGGGGAGCTGTTTTTT	CASSYGLNTGELFF
TRBV6-5	TRBJ2-7	TRBD2	-	TGTGCCAGCAGCAAAACTAGCGGGACTTACGAGCAGTACTTC	CASSKTSGTYEQYF
TRBV15	TRBJ2-7	TRBD1	once	TGTGCCACCAGCAGGGACAGGCCATCCTACGAGCAGTACTTC	CATSRDRPSYEQYF
TRBV28	TRBJ2-7	-	-	TGTGCCAGCAGTGGTCCAGCTTCCTACGAGCAGTACTTC	CASSGPASYEQYF
TRBV7-9	TRBJ2-4	-	-	TGTGCCAGCAGCTCCTCTAGGATCAACATTCAGTACTTC	CASSSSRINIQYF
TRBV7-9	TRBJ1-4	-	-	TGTGCCAGCAGCTCAAGGGGGGCAGTTAATGAAAAACTGTTTTTT	CASSSRGAVNEKLFF
TRBV28	TRBJ2-4	-	-	TGTGCCAGCAGTCTGACGGGGAGCCACATTCAGTACTTC	CASSLTGSHIQYF
TRBV30	TRBJ2-7	TRBD1	-	TGTGCCTACTTACCCGGGACAGATCCCACCGCCGAGCAGTACTTC	CAYLPGTDPTAEQYF
TRBV4-1	TRBJ2-3	-	-	TGCGCCAGCAGATTAGTTGGAGGCACAGATACGCAGTATTTT	CASRLVGGTDTQYF